The rows below give T cell receptor beta chains drawn from one sample of a study of shared clonotypes between healthy human individuals. Only in-frame clones appear in the TCRdb table, and some are missing; sequencing was by immunoSEQ multiplex PCR. The sample consists of 400,000 to 600,000 clones, 75% to 85% of them appearing once. Sequencing used PBMCs. These TCRs come from a woman aged 40-49 years in good health. Some clones in this sample may be carry-over from other donors' samples. CDR3s include the opening cysteine and the closing phenylalanine or tryptophan. The order of the fields is D gene, V gene, J gene, CDR3 protein. A D gene is named only where the DNA matches it firmly.

>NA|TRBV5-6|TRBJ2-6
CASRRPGANVLTF
>TRBD1|TRBV15|TRBJ1-5
CATQPGTGYPQHF
>NA|TRBV5-6|TRBJ1-2
CASSTDDYGYTF
>TRBD2|TRBV11-2|TRBJ2-1
CASSLDRGGRGYNEQFF
>TRBD2|TRBV15|TRBJ2-2
CATSRQRELSGELFF
>TRBD2|TRBV29-1|TRBJ2-6
CSVEDRGGRLGVGANVLTF
>TRBD1|TRBV7-9|TRBJ2-2
CASTSGTGMAGELFF
>TRBD1|TRBV7-2|TRBJ1-2
CASSLVTGDAYGYTF
>NA|TRBV7-3|TRBJ2-1
CASSASGAGEQFF
>NA|TRBV5-1|TRBJ2-5
CASSLAGHTETQYF
>NA|TRBV28|TRBJ2-1
CASSLEGNEQFF
>NA|TRBV18|TRBJ1-2
CASSPLPWTREGYTF
>TRBD1|TRBV7-2|TRBJ1-2
CASSPGGGGGSNYGYTF
>TRBD1|TRBV5-1|TRBJ1-2
CASSLDVLLGGYNYGYTF
>NA|TRBV19|TRBJ2-1
CASTLSSASSYNEQFF
>NA|TRBV19|TRBJ2-3
CASSQKRGYTQYF
>NA|TRBV6-4|TRBJ2-7
CASSEDFGYEQYF
>NA|TRBV30|TRBJ1-5
CAWSETNEDQPQHF
>NA|TRBV7-2|TRBJ1-3
CASSSIHVSSGNTIYF
>NA|TRBV7-2|TRBJ2-1
CASSLVLANEQFF
>TRBD1|TRBV28|TRBJ2-6
CASTHRQGSGANVLTF
>NA|TRBV7-2|TRBJ2-5
CASSLAGGTQYF
>TRBD2|TRBV7-2|TRBJ2-7
CASSLGLAGAGYEQYF
>NA|TRBV19|TRBJ1-1
CASRRAGVPEAFF
>NA|TRBV15|TRBJ2-3
CATSPFGGATDTQYF
>NA|TRBV7-9|TRBJ1-3
CASSKSGQPGNTIYF
>NA|TRBV9|TRBJ2-6
CASSVGYGANVLTF
>NA|TRBV5-1|TRBJ1-4
CASSLSGTNEKLFF
>NA|TRBV28|TRBJ2-5
CASSPYLRTNQETQYF
>NA|TRBV5-1|TRBJ2-1
CASSFVDEQFF
>NA|TRBV28|TRBJ2-4
CASSLDPRAKNIQYF
>TRBD1|TRBV4-2|TRBJ2-4
CASSQDLGQGDIQYF
>NA|TRBV7-9|TRBJ1-2
CASSLASGYTF
>TRBD2|TRBV28|TRBJ2-3
CASSLTSASTDTQYF
>NA|TRBV4-2|TRBJ1-6
CASSHPAESSYNSPLHF
>TRBD2|TRBV5-4|TRBJ2-3
CASSRGTSGDTDTQYF
>TRBD2|TRBV4-2|TRBJ2-7
CASSQELAGAYEQYF
>NA|TRBV6-6|TRBJ1-1
CASSPGQLTEAFF
>NA|TRBV29-1|TRBJ2-1
CSVEDLGSMDEQFF
>NA|TRBV7-8|TRBJ1-2
CASSLVGGGVYGYTF
>NA|TRBV28|TRBJ1-4
CASSFILPGTTNEKLFF
>NA|TRBV5-1|TRBJ2-2
CASSSRLNTGELFF
>TRBD2|TRBV10-3|TRBJ2-1
CAIRGSSGYNEQFF
>TRBD2|TRBV7-2|TRBJ2-1
CASSAQPGLANNEQFF
>NA|TRBV28|TRBJ1-5
CASSFPDTSNQPQHF
>TRBD2|TRBV30|TRBJ2-2
CAWSGLAANTGELFF
>NA|TRBV28|TRBJ2-1
CASSLHGSRNEQFF
>NA|TRBV28|TRBJ2-4
CASSTPREAIQYF
>NA|TRBV29-1|TRBJ1-2
CSVGTSDYGYTF